Listed below are T cell receptor beta chains from one sample, sequenced in a study of beta chain features in type 1 diabetes. Profiling relied on immunoSEQ multiplex PCR, and the TCRdb table lists in-frame clones only, not all of them. This sample has hundreds of thousands of clones, with approximately 10% found just once. Sequencing was carried out using naive CD4+ T cells from blood. These receptors all stem from a man aged 30 to 45 with type 1 diabetes. The CDR3 runs from the conserved cysteine through the conserved F or W. A D gene is named only where the DNA matches it firmly. Clone size, where shown, is once, few, many, or a class for clones that have expanded.

CDR3nt: TGTGCCAGCAGCTCACAGGGGGCAGCCTACAATGAGCAGTTCTTC
CDR3aa: CASSSQGAAYNEQFF
d_gene: TRBD1
v_gene: TRBV7-3
len: 15
abundance: few
j_gene: TRBJ2-1

CDR3nt: TGCAGCGTTCTATGGGACTCCGATCAGCCCCAGCATTTT
CDR3aa: CSVLWDSDQPQHF
d_gene: .
v_gene: TRBV29-1
len: 13
abundance: .
j_gene: TRBJ1-5

CDR3nt: TGTGCCAGCAGCTTGACGGGACAGAAAGAGACCCAGTACTTC
CDR3aa: CASSLTGQKETQYF
d_gene: TRBD1
v_gene: TRBV5-6
len: 14
abundance: .
j_gene: TRBJ2-5

CDR3nt: TGTGCCAGCAGCCCCCGAGTGTATCTGGACTATGGCTACACCTTC
CDR3aa: CASSPRVYLDYGYTF
d_gene: .
v_gene: TRBV13
len: 15
abundance: few
j_gene: TRBJ1-2

CDR3nt: TGTGCCAGCAGCCCGGGGACAGTTAATGAAAAACTGTTTTTT
CDR3aa: CASSPGTVNEKLFF
d_gene: TRBD1
v_gene: TRBV5-4
len: 14
abundance: .
j_gene: TRBJ1-4

CDR3nt: TGCGCCAGCAGCTTGCTAGCGGGGGTTAACAATGAGCAGTTCTTC
CDR3aa: CASSLLAGVNNEQFF
d_gene: TRBD2
v_gene: TRBV5-1
len: 15
abundance: .
j_gene: TRBJ2-1

CDR3nt: TGTGCCAGCAGACTCGACAGGGGTCGGGCCGGGGAGCTGTTTTTT
CDR3aa: CASRLDRGRAGELFF
d_gene: TRBD1
v_gene: TRBV27
len: 15
abundance: few
j_gene: TRBJ2-2

CDR3nt: TGTGCCAGCAGTTTGGAGCGGGGCACAGATACGCAGTATTTT
CDR3aa: CASSLERGTDTQYF
d_gene: .
v_gene: TRBV28
len: 14
abundance: .
j_gene: TRBJ2-3

CDR3nt: TGTGCCAGCAGCTTGGGGGGGGTGTCTCGCACTGAAGCTTTCTTT
CDR3aa: CASSLGGVSRTEAFF
d_gene: .
v_gene: TRBV5-4
len: 15
abundance: few
j_gene: TRBJ1-1

CDR3nt: TGTGCCAGCAGCAGATCTAGCGGGGGGGCTGTGTTTGCGAATGAGCAGTTCTTC
CDR3aa: CASSRSSGGAVFANEQFF
d_gene: TRBD2
v_gene: TRBV5-6
len: 18
abundance: .
j_gene: TRBJ2-1

CDR3nt: TGCGCCAGCAGCTCAACTAGCGGGGGGCCGAGTGAGCAGTTCTTC
CDR3aa: CASSSTSGGPSEQFF
d_gene: TRBD2
v_gene: TRBV5-1
len: 15
abundance: .
j_gene: TRBJ2-1

CDR3nt: TGTGCCAGCAGTGACCAGGGGATGAACACTGAAGCTTTCTTT
CDR3aa: CASSDQGMNTEAFF
d_gene: .
v_gene: TRBV2
len: 14
abundance: .
j_gene: TRBJ1-1

CDR3nt: TGTGCCAGCAGCCGGGACAGGGGAGAGACCCAGTACTTC
CDR3aa: CASSRDRGETQYF
d_gene: TRBD1
v_gene: TRBV14
len: 13
abundance: few
j_gene: TRBJ2-5

CDR3nt: TGTGCCAGCAGTTACTCCCGTAGCACAGATACGCAGTATTTT
CDR3aa: CASSYSRSTDTQYF
d_gene: .
v_gene: TRBV6-5
len: 14
abundance: .
j_gene: TRBJ2-3

CDR3nt: TGTGCTAGTGGTTTGAGGCGGGCAGCAACTAATGAAAAACTGTTTTTT
CDR3aa: CASGLRRAATNEKLFF
d_gene: .
v_gene: TRBV12-5
len: 16
abundance: few
j_gene: TRBJ1-4

CDR3nt: TGTGCCAGCAGCCTACCGGGACAGGGCCTCGGCGACTATGGCTACACCTTC
CDR3aa: CASSLPGQGLGDYGYTF
d_gene: TRBD1
v_gene: TRBV14
len: 17
abundance: few
j_gene: TRBJ1-2

CDR3nt: TGTGCCAGCAGCCTAAGACTAGCGGGGGGCAATGAGCAGTTCTTC
CDR3aa: CASSLRLAGGNEQFF
d_gene: TRBD2
v_gene: TRBV7-2
len: 15
abundance: .
j_gene: TRBJ2-1

CDR3nt: TGTGCCTGGAGTCATATCGGGATAGACAATGAGCAGTTCTTC
CDR3aa: CAWSHIGIDNEQFF
d_gene: .
v_gene: TRBV30
len: 14
abundance: .
j_gene: TRBJ2-1

CDR3nt: TGTGCCAGCAGCTTGGCCGCTAGCTCCTACGAGCAGTACTTC
CDR3aa: CASSLAASSYEQYF
d_gene: .
v_gene: TRBV5-4
len: 14
abundance: few
j_gene: TRBJ2-7

CDR3nt: TGTGCCAGCAGCCGCTCCGGGACACTGGCCTACGAGCAGTACTTC
CDR3aa: CASSRSGTLAYEQYF
d_gene: .
v_gene: TRBV14
len: 15
abundance: .
j_gene: TRBJ2-7

CDR3nt: TGCGCCAGCAGCTCGGGACTATCAAGTTACCAAGAGACCCAGTACTTC
CDR3aa: CASSSGLSSYQETQYF
d_gene: TRBD2
v_gene: TRBV5-1
len: 16
abundance: few
j_gene: TRBJ2-5

CDR3nt: TGTGCCAGCAGTCCAACCAGGGGAGAGGGCGAGCAGTACTTC
CDR3aa: CASSPTRGEGEQYF
d_gene: .
v_gene: TRBV4-2
len: 14
abundance: .
j_gene: TRBJ2-7

CDR3nt: TGTGCCAGCAGCTTGCAAGGAGACTATGGCTACACCTTC
CDR3aa: CASSLQGDYGYTF
d_gene: .
v_gene: TRBV5-4
len: 13
abundance: .
j_gene: TRBJ1-2

CDR3nt: TGCGCCAGCAGCCTGTTCTTGGGCCTTAATAGCAATCAGCCCCAGCATTTT
CDR3aa: CASSLFLGLNSNQPQHF
d_gene: .
v_gene: TRBV4-1
len: 17
abundance: .
j_gene: TRBJ1-5

CDR3nt: TGCGCCAGCAGCCTCCGGACAGGGCCCGCCTACGAGCAGTACTTC
CDR3aa: CASSLRTGPAYEQYF
d_gene: TRBD1
v_gene: TRBV5-1
len: 15
abundance: .
j_gene: TRBJ2-7

CDR3nt: TGTGCCAGCAGCGGACAGTTGGGGGCTGAAGCTTTCTTT
CDR3aa: CASSGQLGAEAFF
d_gene: .
v_gene: TRBV6-5
len: 13
abundance: few
j_gene: TRBJ1-1

CDR3nt: TGCGCCAGCAGCCGACAGGGCGACTCTGGAAACACCATATATTTT
CDR3aa: CASSRQGDSGNTIYF
d_gene: TRBD1
v_gene: TRBV4-1
len: 15
abundance: .
j_gene: TRBJ1-3

CDR3nt: TGTGCCAGCAGCTTAATGGGCAGACAAGAGACCCAGTACTTC
CDR3aa: CASSLMGRQETQYF
d_gene: .
v_gene: TRBV7-3
len: 14
abundance: few
j_gene: TRBJ2-5

CDR3nt: TGTGCCAGCAGCCGTACTTGGGGGACAGACAACTACGAGCAGTACTTC
CDR3aa: CASSRTWGTDNYEQYF
d_gene: TRBD1
v_gene: TRBV9
len: 16
abundance: few
j_gene: TRBJ2-7

CDR3nt: TGTGCTAGTGGTTTTTCGAGCACAGATACGCAGTATTTT
CDR3aa: CASGFSSTDTQYF
d_gene: .
v_gene: TRBV12-5
len: 13
abundance: few
j_gene: TRBJ2-3

CDR3nt: TGCGCCAGCAGCTTGGCCCAGCGGGGGCCCTACGAGCAGTACTTC
CDR3aa: CASSLAQRGPYEQYF
d_gene: TRBD2
v_gene: TRBV5-1
len: 15
abundance: .
j_gene: TRBJ2-7

CDR3nt: TGCAGCGTTGAAGTTTTGGGGAGTTACAATGAGCAGTTCTTC
CDR3aa: CSVEVLGSYNEQFF
d_gene: .
v_gene: TRBV29-1
len: 14
abundance: .
j_gene: TRBJ2-1

CDR3nt: TGTGCCAGCAGCAAAAGAACTAGGGACAACGAGCAGTACTTC
CDR3aa: CASSKRTRDNEQYF
d_gene: .
v_gene: TRBV21-1
len: 14
abundance: few
j_gene: TRBJ2-7

CDR3nt: TGTGCCAGTACCTTGATGGGGGGGAGCAATCAGCCCCAGCATTTT
CDR3aa: CASTLMGGSNQPQHF
d_gene: .
v_gene: TRBV19
len: 15
abundance: .
j_gene: TRBJ1-5

CDR3nt: TGTGCCAGCCTAGCTGCCGGGGGGCCCACAGATACGCAGTATTTT
CDR3aa: CASLAAGGPTDTQYF
d_gene: .
v_gene: TRBV28
len: 15
abundance: once
j_gene: TRBJ2-3

CDR3nt: TGCAGCGTGGCAGGGACTGGGGAGCTGTTTTTT
CDR3aa: CSVAGTGELFF
d_gene: .
v_gene: TRBV29-1
len: 11
abundance: .
j_gene: TRBJ2-2

CDR3nt: TGTGCCAGCAGCCCTCAGGGGGATGGCTACACCTTC
CDR3aa: CASSPQGDGYTF
d_gene: TRBD1
v_gene: TRBV7-6
len: 12
abundance: few
j_gene: TRBJ1-2

CDR3nt: TGTGCCAGCAGATCGGGATTCTATAGCAATCAGCCCCAGCATTTT
CDR3aa: CASRSGFYSNQPQHF
d_gene: .
v_gene: TRBV27
len: 15
abundance: .
j_gene: TRBJ1-5

CDR3nt: TGTGCCAGCAGCAAGGAGGGTGCGGTAAAGAATCAGCCCCAGCATTTT
CDR3aa: CASSKEGAVKNQPQHF
d_gene: .
v_gene: TRBV21-1
len: 16
abundance: .
j_gene: TRBJ1-5

CDR3nt: TGTGCCAGCAGCCCACTAGCGGCCGCGGGGGAGCAGTTCTTC
CDR3aa: CASSPLAAAGEQFF
d_gene: TRBD2
v_gene: TRBV9
len: 14
abundance: .
j_gene: TRBJ2-1

CDR3nt: TGTGCCAGCAGTGAAAGGGGGACTAGTGGCCTTTACAATGAGCAGTTCTTC
CDR3aa: CASSERGTSGLYNEQFF
d_gene: TRBD2
v_gene: TRBV2
len: 17
abundance: .
j_gene: TRBJ2-1

CDR3nt: TGCGCCAGCAGCTCGGACAGGGGGGTCGACGAGCAGTACTTC
CDR3aa: CASSSDRGVDEQYF
d_gene: TRBD1
v_gene: TRBV5-1
len: 14
abundance: .
j_gene: TRBJ2-7

CDR3nt: TGTGCCAGCAGCGCTGGAGGTAGAATCTCCTACAATGAGCAGTTCTTC
CDR3aa: CASSAGGRISYNEQFF
d_gene: .
v_gene: TRBV7-3
len: 16
abundance: .
j_gene: TRBJ2-1

CDR3nt: TGTGCCAGCTCACCACTCGGGGATGAGCAGTTCTTC
CDR3aa: CASSPLGDEQFF
d_gene: .
v_gene: TRBV18
len: 12
abundance: .
j_gene: TRBJ2-1

CDR3nt: TGTGCTAGTGGTCCAGGGGCCGGTAACGAGCAGTACTTC
CDR3aa: CASGPGAGNEQYF
d_gene: .
v_gene: TRBV12-5
len: 13
abundance: .
j_gene: TRBJ2-7

CDR3nt: TGCAGCGTTATTGGCGGGACAGGGGGCACAGATACGCAGTATTTT
CDR3aa: CSVIGGTGGTDTQYF
d_gene: TRBD1
v_gene: TRBV29-1
len: 15
abundance: few
j_gene: TRBJ2-3

CDR3nt: TGTGCCGCGGGGGATCCCGGGACCGGGGAGCTGTTTTTT
CDR3aa: CAAGDPGTGELFF
d_gene: TRBD2
v_gene: TRBV30
len: 13
abundance: .
j_gene: TRBJ2-2

CDR3nt: TGTGCCAGCAGCGTGAGAGACAGGGAACAAGAGACCCAGTACTTC
CDR3aa: CASSVRDREQETQYF
d_gene: TRBD1
v_gene: TRBV9
len: 15
abundance: few
j_gene: TRBJ2-5

CDR3nt: TGTGCCAGCAGCCGGGACAGGTCACATTCACCCCTCCACTTT
CDR3aa: CASSRDRSHSPLHF
d_gene: TRBD1
v_gene: TRBV7-9
len: 14
abundance: few
j_gene: TRBJ1-6

CDR3nt: TGTGCCAGCAGCTTAGAGGGAGGCGGTGAAAAACTGTTTTTT
CDR3aa: CASSLEGGGEKLFF
d_gene: .
v_gene: TRBV7-9
len: 14
abundance: few
j_gene: TRBJ1-4